The 11 T cell receptor beta chains below were found in one sample sequenced in a study of read filtering for tumor transcriptome and immune sequencing. From around 0.4 ug of RNA, a library with molecular barcoded alpha/delta and beta/gamma adaptors was made. TCRdb used MiXCR to reprocess the reads, holding one entry per CDR3 protein. Here the sample spans 30,000 to 40,000 distinct CDR3 sequences, approximately 15% being singletons. Material: a population of CD138-negative cells sorted from bone marrow. Receptor source: a donor over 35 with multiple myeloma.

In its sample, this clonotype was seen a few times. This chain connects TRBV6-2 or TRBV6-3 to TRBJ1-2; D is possibly TRBD1 (5 bases). CDR3 length equals 16 residues. Germline V CDR1 and CDR2: MNHEY, SVGEGT. The ends were cut back, 3 bases at V and 0 bases at J, with 14 bases in the middle. The CDR3 DNA follows: TGTGCCAGCAGTTATCACACGACGACAGCTAACTATGGCTACACCTTC. The encoded protein is CASSYHTTTANYGYTF.

In this sample, this clonotype turned up many times. The rearrangement joins TRBV5-1 to TRBJ2-7, with D possibly matching TRBD1 (5 bases). V was pared by 5 bases and J by 3 bases, with 15 bases between. This CDR3 has 14 amino acids. Germline CDR1 reads SGHRS; CDR2 reads YFSETQ. Here the CDR3 DNA reads TGCGCCAGCAGTTCTGACAGTTCTTTCTACGAGCAGTACTTC. This gives the protein CASSSDSSFYEQYF.

The sample holds a few counts of this clonotype. V usage is TRBV12-3 or TRBV12-4 and J usage is TRBJ2-2; D may be TRBD1 or TRBD2 (6 bases each). CDR3 length: 18 residues. The ends were cut back, 3 bases at V and 1 base at J, with 18 bases in the middle. DNA of the CDR3: TGTGCCAGCAGTTTGGACGCCTTCGGGGGCTTGAACACCGGGGAGCTGTTTTTT. Translation gives CASSLDAFGGLNTGELFF.

As regards this clonotype: A read error may explain this, as a much larger clone is one base away. V gene TRBV29-1 combines with J gene TRBJ2-2; D might be TRBD2 (5 bases). CDR1 is SQVTM, CDR2 ANQGSEA, per germline. V shed 4 bases and J shed 6 bases, with 12 bases lying between them. The CDR3 loop spans 13 amino acids. CDR3 region: CSVAGVYAGELFF. The CDR3 coding sequence is TGCAGCGTTGCCGGGGTGTACGCCGGGGAGCTGTTTTTT.

In this sample, this clonotype turned up a few times. Being one base from a much bigger clone, this may be a read error. CDR3 DNA: TGCAGTGCTAGTGGTGTTAATGAAAAACTGGTTTTT. This translates into CSASGVNEKLVF. The chain links TRBV20-1 to TRBJ1-4; D call uncertain. The CDR3 length is 12 residues. Germline V CDR1 and CDR2: DFQATT, SNEGSKA (reference sequence).

This clonotype has a handful of counts. Here the CDR3 reads CASSRTGGDAQPQHF. In DNA, the CDR3 is TGTGCCAGCAGCCGGACAGGCGGTGACGCTCAGCCCCAGCATTTT. The chain recombines TRBV7-2 with TRBJ1-5; TRBD1 matches 7 bases. The CDR3 runs to 15 residues. CDR1 and CDR2 (germline): SGHTA, FQGNSA. The V and J ends lost 5 bases and 6 bases, in that order; junction bases with no gene match: 10. Supplemented by reference TRBV7-2 and TRBJ1-5, the full variable domain reads GAGVSQSPSNKVTEKGKDVELRCDPISGHTALYWYRQSLGQGLEFLIYFQGNSAPDKSGLPSDRFSAERTGGSVSTLTIQRTQQEDSAVYLCASSRTGGDAQPQHFGDGTRLSIL.

The chain is built from TRBV7-2 and TRBJ1-1; no reliable D call. V gave up 0 bases and J gave up 0 bases, with 2 bases separating them. Germline CDR1 reads SGHTA; CDR2 reads FQGNSA. CDR3 length: 13 amino acids. The CDR3 reads CASSLALNTEAFF. CDR3 DNA: TGTGCCAGCAGCTTAGCCCTGAACACTGAAGCTTTCTTT.

This clonotype was seen at least ten times. The DNA for the CDR3 is TGCAGCGTTGAAAGTCGCAACACTGAAGCTTTCTTT. Translation gives CSVESRNTEAFF. The chain is built from TRBV29-1 and TRBJ1-1; D not resolved. V was pared by 2 bases and J by 2 bases, with 6 bases between. Germline lookup yields CDR1 SQVTM and CDR2 ANQGSEA. The CDR3 consists of 12 residues.

This clonotype was seen ten or more times. The rearrangement uses TRBV6-2 or TRBV6-3 and TRBJ1-5, with D hard to call. Looked up from germline, CDR1 is MNHEY and CDR2 is SVGEGT. The V gene lost 6 bases and the J gene lost 3 bases, with 12 bases spanning the gap. The CDR3 covers 14 residues. CDR3 sequence: CASSTDWFNQPQHF. The CDR3 DNA follows: TGTGCCAGCAGCACGGACTGGTTCAATCAGCCCCAGCATTTT.

This clonotype was recorded at least ten times. The J gene is TRBJ1-5, the V gene TRBV28; D gene unclear. Trimming shortened V by 2 bases and J by 4 bases, and 9 bases separated the two germline ends. The V gene's germline CDR1 is MDHEN and CDR2 SYDVKM. The CDR3 covers 14 residues. CDR3: CASSLLLRNQPQHF. As DNA, the CDR3 is TGTGCCAGCAGTTTACTTTTGAGAAATCAGCCCCAGCATTTT.

This clonotype is medium-sized within its sample. The junction and the germline gene differ at one end; a read error may be behind it. V gene TRBV4-3 combines with J gene TRBJ2-1; D gene unclear. The CDR3 is 16 amino acids. Germline V CDR1 and CDR2: LGHNA, YSLEER. The CDR3 nucleotides read TGTGCCAGCAGCCAAGTTTCGGCTGGCTCCTACAATGAGCAGTTCTTC. Its protein product is CASSQVSAGSYNEQFF.